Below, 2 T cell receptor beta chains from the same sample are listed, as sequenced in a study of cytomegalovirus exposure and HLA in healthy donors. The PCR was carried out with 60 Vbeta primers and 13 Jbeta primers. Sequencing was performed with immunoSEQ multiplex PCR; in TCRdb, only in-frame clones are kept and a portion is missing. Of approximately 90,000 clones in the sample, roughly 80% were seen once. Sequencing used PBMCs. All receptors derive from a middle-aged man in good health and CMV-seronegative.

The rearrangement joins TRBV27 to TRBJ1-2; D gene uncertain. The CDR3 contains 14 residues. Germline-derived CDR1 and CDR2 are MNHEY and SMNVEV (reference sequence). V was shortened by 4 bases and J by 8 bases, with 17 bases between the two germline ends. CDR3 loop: CASSSPRGGSGYTF. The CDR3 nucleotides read TGTGCCAGCAGTTCGCCCCGTGGAGGTTCGGGCTACACCTTC.

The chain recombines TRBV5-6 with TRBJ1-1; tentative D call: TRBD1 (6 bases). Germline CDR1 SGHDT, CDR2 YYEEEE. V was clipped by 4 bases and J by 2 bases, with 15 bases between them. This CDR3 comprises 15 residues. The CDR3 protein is CASSAYRAPNTEAFF. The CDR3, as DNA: TGTGCCAGCAGCGCGTACAGGGCGCCAAACACTGAAGCTTTCTTT.